Only one count was recorded for the clone carrying this TCR beta chain. Its antigen is not known. All donors were Caucasian adults living in Nashville, Tennessee. This sample is drawn from a study of shared clonotypes between healthy human individuals. Study-level results: Generally, estimated richness proved larger in naive subsets than it did in memory subsets. Shared clonotypes across all four donors exceeded non-shared ones in generation probability.

At the deep level, the assay was run. TCRdb keeps only in-frame clones here, not all; method: immunoSEQ multiplex PCR. The sample gives roughly 1.5 million clones, roughly 98% of which show up once; about 0.4% is in the top ten. The length of the CDR3 is 13 residues. Trimming removed 4 bases from V and 5 bases from J, with 11 bases in between. Germline-derived CDR1 and CDR2 are LNHDA and SQIVND (reference sequence). The chain has TRBV19 and TRBJ2-5; D is uncertain. This clonotype originated in a man younger than 40 in good health. The sequencing input was naive CD4+ T cells sorted from blood. Described subset: CD45RA+ positively selected. DNA of the CDR3: TGTGCCAGTAGTACAGCCGGCCCGGAGACCCAGTACTTC. Residues: CASSTAGPETQYF.